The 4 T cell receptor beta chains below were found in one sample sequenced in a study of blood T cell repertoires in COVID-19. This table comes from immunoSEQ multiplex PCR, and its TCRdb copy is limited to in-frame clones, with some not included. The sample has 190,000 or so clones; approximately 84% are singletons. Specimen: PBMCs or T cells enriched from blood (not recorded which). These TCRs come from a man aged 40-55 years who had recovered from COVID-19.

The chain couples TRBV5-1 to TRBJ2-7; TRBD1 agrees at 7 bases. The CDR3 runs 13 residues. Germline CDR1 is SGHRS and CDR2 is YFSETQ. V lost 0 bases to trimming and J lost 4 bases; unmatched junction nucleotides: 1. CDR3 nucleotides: TGCGCCAGCAGCTTGGAGGACAGGTACGAGCAGTACTTC. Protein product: CASSLEDRYEQYF.

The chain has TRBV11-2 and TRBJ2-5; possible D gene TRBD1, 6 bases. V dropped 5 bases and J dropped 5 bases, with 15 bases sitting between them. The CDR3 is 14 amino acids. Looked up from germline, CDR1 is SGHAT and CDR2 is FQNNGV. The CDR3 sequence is CASSLSRGWETQYF. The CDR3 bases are TGTGCCAGCAGCCTTTCAAGGGGGTGGGAGACCCAGTACTTC.

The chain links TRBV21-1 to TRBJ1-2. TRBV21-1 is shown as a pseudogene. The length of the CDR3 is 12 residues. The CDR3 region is CASSPFVHGYTF. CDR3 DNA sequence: TGTGCCAGCAGCCCTTTCGTCCATGGCTACACCTTC.

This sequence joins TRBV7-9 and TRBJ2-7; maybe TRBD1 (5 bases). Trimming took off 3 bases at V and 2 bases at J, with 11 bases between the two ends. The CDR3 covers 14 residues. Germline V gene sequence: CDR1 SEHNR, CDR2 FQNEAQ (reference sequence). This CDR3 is CASSLKDKTYEQYF. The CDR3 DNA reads TGTGCCAGCAGCTTGAAGGACAAGACCTACGAGCAGTACTTC.